These 14 T cell receptor beta chains came from one sample sequenced in a study of OX40 agonist ivuxolimab in advanced cancers. Only in-frame clones appear in the TCRdb table, and some are missing; sequencing was by immunoSEQ multiplex PCR. The table includes fewer than 90,000 clones, about 90% detected once. The sample was CD4+ or CD8+ T cells sorted from blood, taken in a trial of the OX40 agonist ivuxolimab. The source is an adult with an advanced solid tumor such as melanoma, head and neck, liver or kidney cancer.

The rearrangement uses TRBV5-1 and TRBJ2-5, with D possibly being TRBD1 (7 bases). The end of the DNA fits TRBJ2-7 better, so the J call may be wrong. CDR1 is SGHRS, CDR2 YFSETQ, per germline. CDR3 size: 16 residues. CDR3 DNA: TGCGCCAGCAGCTTAATGCCCCGACAGGGCGGGGACGAGCAGTACTTC. Encoded protein: CASSLMPRQGGDEQYF.

The J gene is TRBJ1-4, the V gene TRBV5-8; the match to TRBD1 covers 10 bases. Germline V gives CDR1 SGHTS, CDR2 YDEGEE. The J segment lost 0 bases and the V segment lost 4 bases, leaving 6 bases of the junction unmatched. The CDR3 is 17 amino acids. In nucleotides, the CDR3 is TGTGCCAGCAGCCCCGGGACAGGGGCGCCAACTAATGAAAAACTGTTTTTT. Residues: CASSPGTGAPTNEKLFF.

The chain recombines TRBV10-2 with TRBJ2-3; 9 positions match TRBD2. V lost 6 bases, J lost 4 bases, and 5 bases stayed unmatched. CDR1 WSHSY and CDR2 SAAADI come from the germline V gene. This CDR3 has 14 residues. The CDR3: CASRPSGTADTQYF. The CDR3 DNA sequence: TGCGCCAGCAGGCCTAGCGGGACGGCAGATACGCAGTATTTT.

The chain joins TRBV6-1 to TRBJ1-4; D unresolved. The CDR3 sequence is 20 residues long. Trimming pared 2 bases from V and 3 bases from J, leaving 25 bases between. Germline V gene sequence: CDR1 MNHNS, CDR2 SASEGT. This chain's CDR3 is CASSEPTQLGRGGSNEKLFF. As DNA, the CDR3 is TGTGCCAGCAGTGAACCGACTCAGTTGGGTCGCGGTGGCTCTAATGAAAAACTGTTTTTT.

The V gene is TRBV4-2, the J gene TRBJ1-2; TRBD1 matches 7 bases. Germline CDR1 reads LGHNA; CDR2 reads YNFKEQ. The CDR3 extends over 15 amino acids. V was pared by 1 base and J by 8 bases, with 10 bases of the junction left unmatched. The CDR3 bases are TGTGCCAGCAGCCAAGGGCCGGGACAGACGGCGGGCTACACCTTC. Amino acid sequence: CASSQGPGQTAGYTF.

This sequence joins TRBV5-6 and TRBJ2-7; maybe TRBD2 (5 bases). Trimming took 2 bases from V and 0 from J, leaving 9 bases between them. The CDR3 has 14 amino acids. The germline V gene encodes CDR1 SGHDT and CDR2 YYEEEE. CDR3 sequence reads: CASSFVGSSYEQYF. As DNA, the CDR3 is TGTGCCAGCAGCTTCGTTGGGAGCTCCTACGAGCAGTACTTC.

This chain connects TRBV20-1 to TRBJ1-2; no firm D call. V lost 4 bases and J lost 8, with 8 bases in between. Germline assignment: CDR1 DFQATT and CDR2 SNEGSKA (reference sequence). The CDR3 length is 10 residues. CDR3 DNA sequence: TGCAGTGCTACCCGAAGCGGCTACACCTTC. It codes for CSATRSGYTF.

V usage is TRBV5-1 and J usage is TRBJ2-3; D is perhaps TRBD1 or TRBD2 (6 bases each). Trimming left V 0 bases short and J 2 bases short, with 10 bases between. Germline V CDR1 and CDR2: SGHRS, YFSETQ. The CDR3 sequence is 15 residues long. CDR3: CASSLGRGLTDTQYF. Here the CDR3 DNA reads TGCGCCAGCAGCTTGGGACGGGGGCTCACAGATACGCAGTATTTT.

The CDR3 loop is CASSEGWHHNTGELFF. CDR3 nucleotides: TGTGCCAGCAGTGAAGGTTGGCACCATAACACCGGGGAGCTGTTTTTT. This sequence joins TRBV6-1 and TRBJ2-2; the D is unclear. CDR1 is MNHNS, CDR2 SASEGT, per germline. The CDR3 has 16 amino acids. Trimming cost V 1 base and J 2 bases, with 11 bases left between them.

This clone was recorded only once. The V call is TRBV5-1, the J call TRBJ2-5, with a tentative D call TRBD1 (6 bases). CDR3 length: 14 amino acids. With 0 bases removed from V and 4 bases from J, the gap between germline ends came to 10 bases. Germline CDR1 and CDR2: SGHRS and YFSETQ. The CDR3 bases are TGCGCCAGCAGCTTGGCGAGGACAGTAGAGACCCAGTACTTC. The encoded protein is CASSLARTVETQYF.

The chain employs TRBV5-5 and TRBJ1-2; a possible D gene is TRBD1 (5 bases). The CDR3 is 12 amino acids. Germline V gives CDR1 SGHKS, CDR2 YYEKEE (reference sequence). In nucleotides, the CDR3 is TGTCTCAGTGGAGGACAATCCTATGGCTACACCTTC. Its translation is CLSGGQSYGYTF.

The genes are TRBV9 and TRBJ2-7, with D maybe TRBD2 (6 bases). Germline loops: CDR1 SGDLS, CDR2 YYNGEE. V lost 0 bases, J lost 3 bases, and 13 bases lay in between. The CDR3 has 15 residues. The CDR3 DNA is TGTGCCAGCAGCGTAGCCCCGGGAGCCCTCTACGAGCAGTACTTC. Its translation is CASSVAPGALYEQYF.

The chain recombines TRBV5-4 with TRBJ2-1; TRBD1 aligns across 8 bases. This CDR3 is 16 amino acids long. V lost 3 bases, J lost 0 bases, and 5 bases stayed unmatched. CDR1 is SGHNT, CDR2 YYREEE, per germline (reference sequence). CDR3 DNA: TGTGCCAGCAGCTCGCGACAGGGGAGCTCCTACAATGAGCAGTTCTTC. Encoded protein: CASSSRQGSSYNEQFF.

The CDR3: CASTSPGTGGHWATGELFF. CDR3 in DNA: TGTGCCAGCACATCCCCCGGGACAGGGGGGCATTGGGCCACCGGGGAGCTGTTTTTT. The rearrangement uses TRBV28 and TRBJ2-2; 11 bases are a match to TRBD1. In germline, CDR1 is MDHEN, CDR2 SYDVKM. The CDR3 has 19 residues. Trimming removed 7 bases from V and 4 bases from J; junction bases left unmatched: 17.